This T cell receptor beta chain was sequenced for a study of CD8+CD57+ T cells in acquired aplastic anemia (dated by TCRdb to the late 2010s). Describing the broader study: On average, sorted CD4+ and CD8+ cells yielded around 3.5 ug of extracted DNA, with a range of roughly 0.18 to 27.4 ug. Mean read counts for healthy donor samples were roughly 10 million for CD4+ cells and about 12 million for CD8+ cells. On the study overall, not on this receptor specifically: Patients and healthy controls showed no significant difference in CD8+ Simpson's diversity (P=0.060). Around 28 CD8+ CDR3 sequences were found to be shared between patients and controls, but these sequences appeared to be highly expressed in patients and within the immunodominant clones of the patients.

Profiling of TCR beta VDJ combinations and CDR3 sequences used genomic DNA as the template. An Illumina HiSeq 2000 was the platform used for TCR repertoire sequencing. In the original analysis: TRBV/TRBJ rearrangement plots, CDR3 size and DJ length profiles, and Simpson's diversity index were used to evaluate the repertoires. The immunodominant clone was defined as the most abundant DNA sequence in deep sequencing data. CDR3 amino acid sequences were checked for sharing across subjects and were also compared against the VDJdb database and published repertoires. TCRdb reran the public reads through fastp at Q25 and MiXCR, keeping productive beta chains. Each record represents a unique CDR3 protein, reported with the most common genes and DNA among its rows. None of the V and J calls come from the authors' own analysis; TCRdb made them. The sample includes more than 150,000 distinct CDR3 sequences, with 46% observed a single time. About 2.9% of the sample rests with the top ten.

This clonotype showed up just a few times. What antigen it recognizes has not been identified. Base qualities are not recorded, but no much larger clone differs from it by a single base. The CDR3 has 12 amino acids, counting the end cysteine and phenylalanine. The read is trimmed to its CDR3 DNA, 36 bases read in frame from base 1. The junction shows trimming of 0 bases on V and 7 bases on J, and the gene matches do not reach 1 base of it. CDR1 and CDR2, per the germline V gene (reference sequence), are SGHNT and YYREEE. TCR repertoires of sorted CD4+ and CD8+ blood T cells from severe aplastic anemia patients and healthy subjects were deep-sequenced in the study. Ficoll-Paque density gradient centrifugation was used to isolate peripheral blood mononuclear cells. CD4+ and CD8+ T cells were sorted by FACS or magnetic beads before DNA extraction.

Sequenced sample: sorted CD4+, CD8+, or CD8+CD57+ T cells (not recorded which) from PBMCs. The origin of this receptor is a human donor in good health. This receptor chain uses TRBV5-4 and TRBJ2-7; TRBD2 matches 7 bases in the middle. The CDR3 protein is CASSLAGREQYF. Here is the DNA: TGTGCCAGCAGCTTGGCCGGGAGGGAGCAGTACTTC.